Listed below are T cell receptor beta chains from one sample, sequenced in a study of technical replicates of blood from a handful of donors. TCRdb's copy holds only in-frame clones and misses some; the assay was immunoSEQ multiplex PCR. The repertoire holds more than 90,000 clones, with approximately 95% as singletons. Sequencing was carried out using T cells isolated from PBMCs. The receptor source for this set is a human donor in good health. Each CDR3 is given with its conserved first and last residue. A D gene is named only where the DNA matches it firmly. For some rows the clone size is stated as once, few or many, or as a class when expanded; others skip it.

CDR3	DNA	J	size	V	D
CASSLGIGSPIYEQYF	TGTGCCAGCAGCTTGGGGATCGGGAGCCCGATCTACGAGCAGTACTTC	TRBJ2-7	NA	TRBV7-6	NA
CASSQSRPGNTEAFF	TGTGCTAGCAGCCAATCACGTCCGGGAAACACTGAAGCTTTCTTT	TRBJ1-1	NA	TRBV7-7	NA
CASSGHDSWGGETQYF	TGTGCCAGCAGTGGACATGACAGTTGGGGAGGAGAGACCCAGTACTTC	TRBJ2-5	NA	TRBV2	NA
CASTRTGSYGYTF	TGTGCCAGCACCCGGACAGGGAGCTATGGCTACACCTTC	TRBJ1-2	NA	TRBV27	TRBD1
CSVEDPPDGANYGYTF	TGCAGCGTTGAAGATCCCCCGGACGGGGCTAACTATGGCTACACCTTC	TRBJ1-2	NA	TRBV29-1	NA
CASREQGVPFGYTF	TGTGCCAGCAGAGAGCAGGGGGTACCTTTTGGCTACACCTTC	TRBJ1-2	NA	TRBV5-4	TRBD1
CASSEWGGYEQYF	TGTGCCAGCAGTGAATGGGGGGGCTACGAGCAGTACTTC	TRBJ2-7	NA	TRBV25-1	TRBD2
CASSPRVGGNTGELFF	TGTGCCAGCTCACCACGGGTAGGGGGCAACACCGGGGAGCTGTTTTTT	TRBJ2-2	once	TRBV18	TRBD1
CASSINIGGENEKLFF	TGTGCCAGTAGTATCAACATTGGGGGCGAAAATGAAAAACTGTTTTTT	TRBJ1-4	NA	TRBV19	NA
CASSLASREVEKLFF	TGTGCCAGCAGCTTGGCCTCCAGGGAGGTTGAAAAACTGTTTTTT	TRBJ1-4	NA	TRBV5-4	NA
CASSQILTDTQYF	TGTGCCAGCTCACAAATATTAACAGATACGCAGTATTTT	TRBJ2-3	NA	TRBV18	NA
CASSFPLEPADTQYF	TGTGCCAGCAGTTTCCCCCTAGAGCCGGCAGATACGCAGTATTTT	TRBJ2-3	NA	TRBV28	NA
CASSSPGLTNIQYF	TGTGCCAGCAGTTCACCCGGACTAACAAACATTCAGTACTTC	TRBJ2-4	NA	TRBV7-9	NA
CASSLGGTSGQYEQYF	TGCGCCAGCAGCTTGGGGGGGACTAGCGGGCAGTACGAGCAGTACTTC	TRBJ2-7	few	TRBV5-1	TRBD2
CATSRDLSFSSYEQYF	TGTGCCACCAGCAGAGATTTGTCCTTCAGCTCCTACGAGCAGTACTTC	TRBJ2-7	once	TRBV15	NA
CASSLAGRSSYEQYF	TGTGCCAGCAGCTTGGCGGGGAGGAGCTCCTACGAGCAGTACTTC	TRBJ2-7	NA	TRBV5-4	NA
CASCTGPAEKLFF	TGTGCCAGTTGCACAGGGCCCGCGGAAAAACTGTTTTTT	TRBJ1-4	NA	TRBV19	NA
CASSPVAGGGNEQFF	TGTGCCAGCAGCCCCGTAGCGGGAGGGGGGAATGAGCAGTTCTTC	TRBJ2-1	few	TRBV7-2	TRBD2
CASSPGQGGTGELFF	TGTGCCAGCTCACCGGGACAGGGAGGCACCGGGGAGCTGTTTTTT	TRBJ2-2	NA	TRBV18	TRBD1
CASSQDTGGDTEAFF	TGTGCCAGCAGCCAAGATACCGGGGGGGACACTGAAGCTTTCTTT	TRBJ1-1	few	TRBV4-2	NA
CASSSSYREREGYEQYF	TGTGCCAGCAGTTCTTCCTACCGGGAGCGGGAGGGCTACGAGCAGTACTTC	TRBJ2-7	NA	TRBV27	TRBD2
CASSIVLAGRDEQFF	TGTGCCAGTAGTATAGTTCTAGCGGGAAGGGATGAGCAGTTCTTC	TRBJ2-1	NA	TRBV19	TRBD2
CASTEIQGYSYEQYF	TGTGCCAGCACCGAAATACAGGGTTACTCCTACGAGCAGTACTTC	TRBJ2-7	NA	TRBV28	NA
CASSPRDRFLSGNTIYF	TGTGCCAGCAGCCCTAGGGACAGATTCCTCTCTGGAAACACCATATATTTT	TRBJ1-3	NA	TRBV16	TRBD1